What follows is one T cell receptor beta chain and its context. Antigen: not known. The source of the sample is a study of graft-versus-host responses after intestinal transplantation. Sequencing was performed with immunoSEQ multiplex PCR; in TCRdb, only in-frame clones are kept and a portion is missing. The repertoire consists of around 100,000 clones, with around 92% occurring once and the leading ten covering approximately 1%. Germline lookup yields CDR1 MNHEY and CDR2 SMNVEV (reference sequence). V gave up 2 bases and J gave up 6 bases; unmatched junction bases: 2. This CDR3 contains 14 residues. The chain is built from TRBV27 and TRBJ2-4; TRBD2 matches at 9 bases. This TCR was sampled from a human donor who was the organ donor for an intestinal transplant. Sequences were derived from unstimulated CD8+ T cells sorted from spleen or lymph node cells, sampled before transplant. The CDR3 DNA is TGTGCCAGCAGTTTAGCGGGAGGGCCAAACATTCAGTACTTC. It translates to CASSLAGGPNIQYF.